This TCR beta chain was obtained from a study of T cells in Graves' hyperthyroidism and ophthalmopathy. Each ophthalmopathy patient scored at least 3 on the Clinical Activity Score and at least 4 on NOSPECS grade, with duration under 3 months. This clonotype showed up many times. Amplification yielded TCR beta CDR3 regions, with RNA transcripts as the source. The HTBI primer set served for first-round RT-PCR of the TCR CDR3. TCRdb ran MiXCR on the multiplex PCR reads and lists one entry per CDR3 protein. Of approximately 610,000 distinct CDR3 sequences listed, roughly 15% were seen once; the top ten hold about 3.9%. Per the germline V gene, CDR1 is MDHEN and CDR2 is SYDVKM. Trimming removed 8 bases from V and 2 bases from J, with 19 bases in between. The CDR3 is 15 residues long.

The sequence came from a middle-aged woman with Graves' ophthalmopathy. Material for sequencing was blood. The V call is TRBV28, the J call TRBJ2-7; the D gene is possibly TRBD2 (6 bases). CDR3 in amino acids: CASGPGGTVTYEQYF. The CDR3 coding sequence is TGTGCCAGCGGCCCTGGGGGGACGGTTACCTACGAGCAGTACTTC.